The 16 T cell receptor beta chains reported below all come from one sample, sequenced in a study of control samples from healthy donors and cancer patients. The assay was immunoSEQ multiplex PCR, and TCRdb's table has in-frame clones only and misses some. The table shows roughly 160,000 clones, with around 90% occurring only once. Sample: blood. The source is a woman aged 30 to 39 in good health.

This chain joins TRBV11-2 and TRBJ2-2; D not certain. Germline V gene sequence: CDR1 SGHAT, CDR2 FQNNGV. The CDR3 length is 18 residues. V gave up 4 bases and J gave up 9 bases, with 27 bases separating them. The CDR3 loop reads CASSSLLVRPGSHRELFF. CDR3 nucleotide sequence: TGTGCCAGCAGCTCTCTTTTGGTGCGTCCGGGTTCTCACCGGGAGCTGTTTTTT.

The V gene is TRBV29-1, the J gene TRBJ2-1; possibly TRBD1 for D (6 bases). There are 14 residues in the CDR3. CDR1 and CDR2 (germline): SQVTM, ANQGSEA. The germline V and J ends were trimmed by 7 bases and 0 bases, with 13 bases remaining between them. CDR3 nucleotide sequence: TGCAGCGCCGTCCGGGACAACTCCTACAATGAGCAGTTCTTC. Translated, it gives CSAVRDNSYNEQFF.

The V call is TRBV7-8, the J call TRBJ1-5; perhaps TRBD1 as D (5 bases). Germline values: CDR1 SGHVS, CDR2 FQNEAQ. The CDR3 consists of 15 residues. Between the trimmed V and J ends, which lost 4 bases and 1 base, there was a span of 11 bases. The CDR3 DNA follows: TGTGCCAGCAGCTCGAACCGGGACAGCAATCAGCCCCAGCATTTT. Encoded protein: CASSSNRDSNQPQHF. Drawing the rest from reference TRBV7-8 and TRBJ1-5, the complete variable domain is GAGVSQSPRYKVAKRGQDVALRCDPISGHVSLFWYQQALGQGPEFLTYFQNEAQLDKSGLPSDRFFAERPEGSVSTLKIQRTQQEDSAVYLCASSSNRDSNQPQHFGDGTRLSIL.

The rearrangement uses TRBV30 and TRBJ1-1; 9 bases map to TRBD1. Per germline, CDR1 GTSNPN and CDR2 SVGIG (reference sequence). There are 13 residues in the CDR3. After removal of 1 base from V and 9 bases from J, the junction contained 6 bases not matched to a gene. CDR3 sequence (DNA): TGTGCCTGGAGTGGGTGGGACAGGGTACAAGCTTTCTTT. It translates to CAWSGWDRVQAFF.

The table lists this clone with a few counts. The chain combines TRBV27 with TRBJ2-7; a weak D match, TRBD2 (6 bases). CDR3 length: 14 residues. Germline CDR1 reads MNHEY; CDR2 reads SMNVEV (reference sequence). Trimming removed 0 bases from V and 2 bases from J, with 8 bases in between. The CDR3, as DNA: TGTGCCAGCAGTTTATCCCGCGGGACCTACGAGCAGTACTTC. Translated: CASSLSRGTYEQYF.

This chain connects TRBV24-1 to TRBJ2-5; D is unclear. V shed 7 bases and J shed 2 bases, with 4 bases lying between them. Looked up from germline, CDR1 is KGHDR and CDR2 is SFDVKD. The CDR3 contains 11 residues. The CDR3 nucleotides read TGTGCCACCAGCGCTCAAGAGACCCAGTACTTC. This encodes CATSAQETQYF.

The rearrangement uses TRBV2 and TRBJ2-3; D not resolved. The V end lost 1 base, the J end lost 5 bases, and 13 bases lay between the germline ends. Germline CDR1 is SNHLY and CDR2 is FYNNEI. The CDR3 consists of 15 residues. CDR3 sequence: CASSEDGLARDTQYF. The CDR3 DNA is TGTGCCAGCAGTGAAGATGGGTTAGCCCGAGATACGCAGTATTTT.

The J gene is TRBJ2-3, the V gene TRBV19; D tentatively reads TRBD1 or TRBD2 (6 bases each). From germline, CDR1 is LNHDA and CDR2 SQIVND (reference sequence). The V end lost 2 bases, the J end lost 6 bases, and 15 bases lay between the germline ends. The CDR3 consists of 15 residues. The CDR3 sequence is CASSILPGARDTQYF. CDR3 DNA sequence: TGTGCCAGTAGTATATTGCCGGGGGCACGGGATACGCAGTATTTT.

The chain couples TRBV5-1 to TRBJ2-6; possible D gene TRBD2, 5 bases. The CDR3 loop spans 19 amino acids. The V and J ends lost 2 bases and 1 base respectively, with 19 bases between them. Germline values: CDR1 SGHRS, CDR2 YFSETQ. The CDR3 loop reads CASSFGSGWGRSGANVLTF. The CDR3 nucleotides are TGCGCCAGCAGCTTCGGATCGGGGTGGGGAAGGTCTGGGGCCAACGTCCTGACTTTC.

The V and J genes are TRBV11-2 and TRBJ2-2, with D perhaps TRBD2 (5 bases). Per germline, CDR1 SGHAT and CDR2 FQNNGV. Trimming pared 5 bases from V and 0 bases from J, leaving 10 bases between. The CDR3 runs to 15 residues. CDR3 DNA: TGTGCCAGCAGCCGGGGTCGGGCGAACACCGGGGAGCTGTTTTTT. Its protein product is CASSRGRANTGELFF. The variable domain in full, with the rest retrieved from reference TRBV11-2 and TRBJ2-2, is EAGVAQSPRYKIIEKRQSVAFWCNPISGHATLYWYQQILGQGPKLLIQFQNNGVVDDSQLPKDRFSAERLKGVDSTLKIQPAKLEDSAVYLCASSRGRANTGELFFGEGSRLTVL.

V is TRBV6-1 and J is TRBJ1-6; tentatively, D is TRBD1 (6 bases). The germline V gene has CDR1 MNHNS and CDR2 SASEGT. The CDR3 sequence is 14 residues long. V was trimmed by 3 bases and J by 10 bases, leaving 13 bases between them. In nucleotides, the CDR3 is TGTGCCAGCAGTGACGGACAGCCGGGGTCACCCCTCCACTTT. Its translation is CASSDGQPGSPLHF.

The chain's CDR3 is CSGSDQVGYGYTF. For the CDR3, the DNA is TGCAGTGGTAGTGACCAGGTTGGCTATGGCTACACCTTC. This chain uses TRBV20-1 with TRBJ1-2; D ambiguous. This CDR3 has 13 amino acids. Trimming shortened V by 7 bases and J by 4 bases, and 16 bases separated the two germline ends. The germline V gene encodes CDR1 DFQATT and CDR2 SNEGSKA (reference sequence).

This clone was seen just once. The chain combines TRBV29-1 with TRBJ2-7; 10 bases are a match to TRBD1. The CDR3 has 15 residues. The V gene end was trimmed by 2 bases and the J gene end by 8 bases; junction bases not matched to a gene: 12. Germline V gene data show CDR1 as SQVTM and CDR2 as ANQGSEA. The CDR3 is CSVERLGQGGGQQYV. In nucleotides, the CDR3 is TGCAGCGTTGAAAGGTTAGGACAGGGGGGCGGGCAGCAGTACGTC.

This chain links TRBV24-1 with TRBJ2-1; D is unclear. Between the trimmed V and J ends, which lost 7 bases and 9 bases, there was a span of 6 bases. Germline CDR1 and CDR2: KGHDR and SFDVKD. The CDR3 length is 10 residues. CDR3 nucleotide sequence: TGTGCCACCAGGGACCCTGAGCAGTTCTTC. It translates to CATRDPEQFF.

V gene TRBV6-9 combines with J gene TRBJ1-4, with TRBD1 matching over 9 bases. Germline V gene data show CDR1 as MNHGY and CDR2 as SVAAGI. The CDR3 has 14 residues. V lost 4 bases to trimming and J lost 7 bases; unmatched junction nucleotides: 4. The chain's CDR3 is CASSWTGDSEKLFF. The CDR3 region has the DNA TGTGCCAGCAGTTGGACAGGGGATAGTGAAAAACTGTTTTTT.

This clone has just one count. The chain couples TRBV24-1 to TRBJ1-4; 8 bases align to TRBD1. From germline, CDR1 is KGHDR and CDR2 SFDVKD. The V segment lost 3 bases and the J segment 7 bases; nucleotides outside the gene matches: 12. There are 17 residues in the CDR3. The CDR3 spells CATSDPPGQGMSEKLFF. CDR3 nucleotides: TGTGCCACCAGTGATCCCCCCGGACAGGGTATGAGTGAAAAACTGTTTTTT.